This TCR beta chain was found in a study of shared clonotypes between healthy human individuals. Overall study results and limits: Donor scarcity curtailed the genetic and exposure-history diversity represented herein. Researchers sampled only blood; tissue repertoires likely differ. Estimated richness was generally greater in naive than memory subsets.

Points on this clone: As yet, its antigen is unknown.

Libraries were prepared by immunoSEQ multiplex PCR; TCRdb keeps only in-frame clonotypes and omits some of them. The top ten clones hold more than 0.95% of a sample with roughly 2 million clones, about 95% of them seen once. Positively selected for CCR7, the CD45RO-negative cells used as naive CD8 cells excluded terminally differentiated effector memory CD45RA+ cells. This clonotype was sampled from a man aged 18 to 29 in good health. Sequences were obtained from naive CD8+ T cells sorted from blood.

CDR3 nucleotides: TGCGCCAGCAGTGTGGGACTAGCGGGAAACACCGGGGAGCTGTTTTTT. Translated: CASSVGLAGNTGELFF. The chain has TRBV10-2 and TRBJ2-2; TRBD2 aligns across 13 bases. The CDR3 sequence is 16 residues long. CDR1 and CDR2 from the germline V gene are WSHSY and SAAADI. V dropped 4 bases and J dropped 2; count of bases not matched to a gene: 1.